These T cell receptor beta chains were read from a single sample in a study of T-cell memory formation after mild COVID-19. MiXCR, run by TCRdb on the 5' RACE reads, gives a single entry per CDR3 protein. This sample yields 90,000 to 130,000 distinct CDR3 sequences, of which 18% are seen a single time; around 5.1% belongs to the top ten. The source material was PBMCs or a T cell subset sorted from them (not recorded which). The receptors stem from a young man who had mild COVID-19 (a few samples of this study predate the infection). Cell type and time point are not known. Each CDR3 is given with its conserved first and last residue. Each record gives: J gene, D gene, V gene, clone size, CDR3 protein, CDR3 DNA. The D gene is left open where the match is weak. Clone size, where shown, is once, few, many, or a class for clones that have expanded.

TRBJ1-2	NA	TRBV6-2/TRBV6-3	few	CASTPDGNYGYTF	TGTGCCAGCACCCCCGACGGGAACTATGGCTACACCTTC
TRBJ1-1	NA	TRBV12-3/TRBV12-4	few	CASNWAPGEPEAFF	TGTGCCAGCAACTGGGCCCCAGGGGAACCTGAAGCTTTCTTT
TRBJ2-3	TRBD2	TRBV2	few	CASSGSGQSTDTQYF	TGTGCCAGCAGCGGTAGCGGGCAGAGCACAGATACGCAGTATTTT
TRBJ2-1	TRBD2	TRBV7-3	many	CASSALAGAYNEQFF	TGTGCCAGCAGCGCGTTAGCGGGGGCTTACAATGAGCAGTTCTTC
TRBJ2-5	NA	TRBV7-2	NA	CASSLTGQRRTQYF	TGTGCCAGCAGCTTGACAGGTCAGCGTAGAACCCAGTACTTC
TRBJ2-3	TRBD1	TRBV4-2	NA	CASSQRPGQSTDTQYF	TGTGCCAGCAGCCAGAGGCCGGGACAGTCGACAGATACGCAGTATTTT
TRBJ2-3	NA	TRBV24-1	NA	CATSNGDYTDTQYF	TGTGCCACCAGTAACGGGGATTACACAGATACGCAGTATTTT
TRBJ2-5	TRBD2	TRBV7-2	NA	CASSPPAGGGTQYF	TGTGCCAGCAGCCCACCTGCGGGGGGGGGGACCCAGTACTTC
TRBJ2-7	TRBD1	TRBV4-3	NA	CASSRNPGQGAGDEQYF	TGCGCTAGCAGCCGAAACCCGGGACAGGGGGCTGGAGACGAGCAGTACTTC
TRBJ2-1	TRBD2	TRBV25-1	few	CASSRGGSGNEQFF	TGTGCCAGCTCCCGCGGGGGATCAGGGAATGAGCAGTTCTTC
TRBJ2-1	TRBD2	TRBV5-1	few	CASSSQLAGGLGNEQFF	TGCGCCAGCAGCTCCCAATTAGCGGGGGGGCTAGGGAATGAGCAGTTCTTC
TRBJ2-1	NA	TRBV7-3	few	CASSSFGDEQFF	TGTGCCAGCAGCTCGTTTGGGGATGAGCAGTTCTTC
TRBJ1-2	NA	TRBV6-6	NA	CASSYDLTSGYTF	TGTGCCAGCAGTTACGACCTCACGTCTGGCTACACCTTC
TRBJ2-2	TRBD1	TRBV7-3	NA	CASRDTGAGELFF	TGTGCCAGCAGAGATACAGGGGCCGGGGAGCTGTTTTTT
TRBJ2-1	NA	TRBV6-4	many	CASSPEAGAVYNEQFF	TGTGCCAGCAGTCCCGAGGCGGGGGCCGTCTACAATGAGCAGTTCTTC
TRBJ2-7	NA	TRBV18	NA	CASSPPRMGEQYF	TGTGCCAGCTCACCACCGAGGATGGGAGAGCAGTACTTC
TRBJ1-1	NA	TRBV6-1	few	CASSELGPNTEAFF	TGTGCCAGCAGTGAATTGGGACCGAACACTGAAGCTTTCTTT
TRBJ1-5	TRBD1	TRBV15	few	CATSREPTGVGPQHF	TGTGCCACCAGCAGAGAGCCAACAGGGGTAGGGCCCCAGCATTTT
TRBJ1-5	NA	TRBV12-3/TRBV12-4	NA	CASTQDEGEPQHF	TGTGCCAGCACCCAAGACGAGGGAGAGCCCCAGCATTTT
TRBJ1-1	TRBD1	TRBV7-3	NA	CASSLTPTGRNTEAFF	TGTGCCAGCAGCTTAACACCGACAGGGCGTAACACTGAAGCTTTCTTT